The 21 T cell receptor beta chains given below trace back to one sample, sequenced in a study of cytomegalovirus exposure and HLA in healthy donors. The PCR ran on 60 Vbeta and 13 Jbeta primers. Generated by immunoSEQ multiplex PCR, the TCRdb table keeps only in-frame clones and is missing some. The table has roughly 180,000 clones, 65% to 85% seen once; the top ten hold around 4.4%. Sequences were obtained from PBMCs. The receptors were sampled from a woman between 50 and 59 years old in good health and CMV-seropositive.

The rearrangement joins TRBV9 to TRBJ1-5, with D tentatively TRBD1 (5 bases). Looked up from germline, CDR1 is SGDLS and CDR2 is YYNGEE. V was clipped by 0 bases and J by 3 bases, with 7 bases between them. This CDR3 is 14 amino acids long. The CDR3 here is CASSVEGHNQPQHF. For the CDR3, the DNA is TGTGCCAGCAGCGTAGAAGGACACAATCAGCCCCAGCATTTT.

The V call is TRBV28, the J call TRBJ2-6; TRBD1 agrees at 8 bases. CDR1 is MDHEN and CDR2 is SYDVKM in the germline V gene. V gave up 6 bases and J gave up 0 bases; unmatched junction bases: 7. The CDR3 totals 17 residues. Written as DNA, the CDR3 is TGTGCCAGCAGAACAGGGACAGGATTCTCTGGGGCCAACGTCCTGACTTTC. Translating gives CASRTGTGFSGANVLTF.

The J gene is TRBJ2-3, the V gene TRBV7-3, with 9 bases that match TRBD2. The CDR3 is 17 residues long. J was trimmed by 2 bases and V by 4 bases; bases with no gene match: 10. CDR1 SGHTA and CDR2 FQGTGA come from the germline V gene. Here the CDR3 reads CASSSLGGGVSTDTQYF. The CDR3 region has the DNA TGTGCCAGCAGCTCTCTGGGCGGGGGGGTCTCCACAGATACGCAGTATTTT. Drawing the rest from reference TRBV7-3 and TRBJ2-3, the complete variable domain is GAGVSQTPSNKVTEKGKYVELRCDPISGHTALYWYRQSLGQGPEFLIYFQGTGAADDSGLPNDRFFAVRPEGSVSTLKIQRTERGDSAVYLCASSSLGGGVSTDTQYFGPGTRLTVL.

The CDR3 here is CASSGTSNIQYF. The CDR3 nucleotides are TGTGCCAGTTCCGGGACTAGCAACATTCAGTACTTC. This chain links TRBV11-3 with TRBJ2-4; 9 bases map to TRBD2. CDR3 length: 12 amino acids. Trimming cost V 9 bases and J 7 bases; bases outside gene matches: 4. Germline CDR1 and CDR2: SGHNT and YENEEA.

This clone was counted between two and nine times. V gene TRBV7-9 combines with J gene TRBJ1-4, with TRBD1 matching over 8 bases. Trimming took 5 bases from V and 4 from J; bases not matched to a gene: 3. Looked up from germline, CDR1 is SEHNR and CDR2 is FQNEAQ (reference sequence). The CDR3 sequence is 14 residues long. CDR3 sequence reads: CASSTDRVNEKLFF. The CDR3 DNA follows: TGTGCCAGCAGCACGGACAGGGTTAATGAAAAACTGTTTTTT.

This clone was seen a handful of times. The chain joins TRBV7-2 to TRBJ1-1; possible D gene TRBD1, 5 bases. The CDR3 has 14 amino acids. The V gene lost 2 bases and the J gene lost 1 base, with 8 bases spanning the gap. Germline V gene sequence: CDR1 SGHTA, CDR2 FQGNSA. The CDR3 nucleotides read TGTGCCAGCAGCTTAAGCGGGGGGAACACTGAAGCTTTCTTT. This translates into CASSLSGGNTEAFF.

This clone was seen just once. The chain carries TRBV9 and TRBJ2-1; D perhaps matches TRBD2 (7 bases). Trimming left V 4 bases short and J 0 bases short, with 20 bases between. CDR3 length: 18 residues. Germline CDR1 and CDR2: SGDLS and YYNGEE. The CDR3 DNA is TGTGCCAGCAGCACCCGGAAGGGGGGCGGGAGCTCCTACAATGAGCAGTTCTTC. Its protein product is CASSTRKGGGSSYNEQFF.

This clone was recorded a few times. The chain carries TRBV4-2 and TRBJ2-3; 7 nucleotides agree with TRBD1. J was trimmed by 4 bases and V by 0 bases; bases with no gene match: 7. CDR1 is LGHNA and CDR2 is YNFKEQ in the germline V gene. The CDR3 loop spans 16 amino acids. CDR3 region: CASSQEDKGQPDTQYF. The CDR3 coding sequence is TGTGCCAGCAGCCAAGAGGATAAGGGACAGCCAGATACGCAGTATTTT.

The CDR3 region is CASSARLGGQFF. The CDR3 DNA reads as TGTGCCAGCAGCGCCCGATTGGGGGGGCAGTTCTTC. The chain has TRBV9 and TRBJ2-1; possibly TRBD2 for D (6 bases). Germline V CDR1 and CDR2: SGDLS, YYNGEE. The V gene lost 3 bases and the J gene lost 12 bases, with 13 bases spanning the gap. This CDR3 is 12 amino acids long.

This chain uses TRBV19 with TRBJ1-6; no reliable D call. The V gene lost 4 bases and the J gene lost 8 bases, with 12 bases spanning the gap. Per the germline V gene, CDR1 is LNHDA and CDR2 is SQIVND (reference sequence). The CDR3 is 14 residues long. In DNA form, the CDR3 reads TGTGCCAGTAGTACTGTGGAGGGTCATTCACCCCTCCACTTT. This gives the protein CASSTVEGHSPLHF.

The chain recombines TRBV30 with TRBJ1-2; D not certain. Germline V CDR1 and CDR2: GTSNPN, SVGIG (reference sequence). CDR3 size: 14 residues. The V gene lost 4 bases and the J gene lost 8 bases, with 20 bases spanning the gap. CDR3 sequence: CAWKVASLSGGYTF. CDR3 coding DNA: TGTGCCTGGAAGGTAGCTTCTCTTAGTGGGGGCTACACCTTC.

The chain has TRBV7-2 and TRBJ1-5; D is uncertain. Germline CDR1 reads SGHTA; CDR2 reads FQGNSA. Trimming removed 2 bases at V and 8 bases at J, with 10 bases between. This CDR3 is 13 amino acids long. The CDR3 protein is CASSLRPSEPQHF. The CDR3 nucleotides are TGTGCCAGCAGCTTACGCCCCAGCGAGCCCCAGCATTTT.

The chain uses TRBV19 and TRBJ1-3, with D possibly being TRBD1 (5 bases). The V end was cut by 6 bases, the J end by 4 bases, with 13 bases between. The CDR3 loop spans 14 amino acids. The germline gives CDR1 LNHDA, CDR2 SQIVND (reference sequence). The CDR3 spells CASSHDSAGNTIYF. CDR3 nucleotides: TGTGCCAGTAGCCACGACAGTGCAGGAAACACCATATATTTT.

The chain uses TRBV18 and TRBJ1-2; 8 nucleotides match TRBD1. V lost 4 bases to trimming and J lost 3 bases; unmatched junction nucleotides: 7. The CDR3 runs 15 residues. Germline assignment: CDR1 KGHSH and CDR2 LQKENI. The CDR3 DNA reads TGTGCCAGCTCACTGAACTCAGGGGGCGACTATGGCTACACCTTC. It encodes CASSLNSGGDYGYTF.

The J gene is TRBJ2-3, the V gene TRBV4-3; D may be TRBD1 (6 bases). This CDR3 has 15 amino acids. V shed 4 bases and J shed 2 bases, with 13 bases lying between them. The germline CDR1 and CDR2 sequences are LGHNA and YSLEER. The CDR3 here is CASSPRGTPTDTQYF. The CDR3 DNA is TGCGCCAGCAGCCCGAGGGGGACGCCCACAGATACGCAGTATTTT.

CDR3 nucleotide sequence: TGTGCCACCAGCAGGGACTCCTCTTCCTACGAGCAGTACTTC. Protein product: CATSRDSSSYEQYF. The chain has TRBV15 and TRBJ2-7, with D possibly being TRBD2 (5 bases). CDR1 and CDR2 (germline): LNHNV, YYDKDF (reference sequence). This CDR3 region has 14 residues. V shed 3 bases and J shed 1 base, with 10 bases lying between them.

The chain employs TRBV6-6 and TRBJ1-5; D call uncertain. The V end was cut by 6 bases, the J end by 4 bases, with 7 bases between. Germline CDR1 reads MNHNY; CDR2 reads SVGAGI (reference sequence). This CDR3 spans 12 amino acids. The CDR3 spells CASRTENQPQHF. The CDR3 DNA is TGTGCCAGCAGAACAGAGAATCAGCCCCAGCATTTT.

The J gene is TRBJ2-7, the V gene TRBV7-2, with a tentative D call TRBD1 (5 bases). CDR3 length: 16 residues. Germline V CDR1 and CDR2: SGHTA, FQGNSA. Trimming removed 3 bases from V and 2 bases from J, with 17 bases in between. CDR3 amino acids: CASSLYGATRAYEQYF. The CDR3 nucleotides are TGTGCCAGCAGCTTGTATGGCGCGACCAGGGCCTACGAGCAGTACTTC.

This clone has a single count. This chain joins TRBV6-5 and TRBJ2-4; 8 positions agree with TRBD2. Per the germline V gene, CDR1 is MNHEY and CDR2 is SVGAGI. CDR3 length: 14 amino acids. Trimming removed 6 bases from V and 6 bases from J; junction bases left unmatched: 7. Here the CDR3 reads CASRREAGVNIQYF. CDR3 nucleotides: TGTGCCAGCAGGAGAGAAGCGGGGGTAAACATTCAGTACTTC.

This clone was observed a few times. The chain combines TRBV5-8 with TRBJ2-3; D perhaps matches TRBD2 (6 bases). This CDR3 is 16 amino acids long. V lost 4 bases, J lost 4 bases, and 19 bases lay in between. Germline V gene data show CDR1 as SGHTS and CDR2 as YDEGEE. Here the CDR3 DNA reads TGTGCCAGCAGCCATCGGGACTGGGGGGTGGCAGATACGCAGTATTTT. It is translated as CASSHRDWGVADTQYF.

The chain uses TRBV7-2 and TRBJ2-7, with no clear D. This CDR3 has 12 residues. Germline lookup yields CDR1 SGHTA and CDR2 FQGNSA. Trimming cost V 6 bases and J 2 bases, with 8 bases left between them. The CDR3 protein is CASSPTTYEQYF. CDR3 coding DNA: TGTGCCAGCAGTCCAACAACCTACGAGCAGTACTTC.